The 2 T cell receptor beta chains reported below all come from one sample, sequenced in a study of OX40 agonist ivuxolimab in advanced cancers. Clones were read by immunoSEQ multiplex PCR, and TCRdb kept only the in-frame ones, dropping some. The sample holds 40,000 to 60,000 clones, roughly 85% seen once. The sample was CD4+ or CD8+ T cells sorted from blood, taken in a trial of the OX40 agonist ivuxolimab. These receptors all stem from an adult with an advanced solid tumor such as melanoma, head and neck, liver or kidney cancer.

The chain recombines TRBV4-3 with TRBJ2-2, with D unclear. This CDR3 region has 16 residues. The V and J ends lost 0 bases and 1 base respectively, with 9 bases between them. Germline V gene data show CDR1 as LGHNA and CDR2 as YSLEER. DNA of the CDR3: TGCGCCAGCAGCCAAGACCCGCCAGGGAACACCGGGGAGCTGTTTTTT. Protein sequence: CASSQDPPGNTGELFF.

The chain carries TRBV5-8 and TRBJ2-7; possible D gene TRBD2, 6 bases. Trimming cost V 4 bases and J 4 bases, with 24 bases left between them. Germline-derived CDR1 and CDR2 are SGHTS and YDEGEE. The CDR3 loop spans 17 amino acids. CDR3 in amino acids: CASSPWALTGEAYEQYF. CDR3 DNA sequence: TGTGCCAGCAGCCCATGGGCCCTGACGGGAGAAGCGTACGAGCAGTACTTC.